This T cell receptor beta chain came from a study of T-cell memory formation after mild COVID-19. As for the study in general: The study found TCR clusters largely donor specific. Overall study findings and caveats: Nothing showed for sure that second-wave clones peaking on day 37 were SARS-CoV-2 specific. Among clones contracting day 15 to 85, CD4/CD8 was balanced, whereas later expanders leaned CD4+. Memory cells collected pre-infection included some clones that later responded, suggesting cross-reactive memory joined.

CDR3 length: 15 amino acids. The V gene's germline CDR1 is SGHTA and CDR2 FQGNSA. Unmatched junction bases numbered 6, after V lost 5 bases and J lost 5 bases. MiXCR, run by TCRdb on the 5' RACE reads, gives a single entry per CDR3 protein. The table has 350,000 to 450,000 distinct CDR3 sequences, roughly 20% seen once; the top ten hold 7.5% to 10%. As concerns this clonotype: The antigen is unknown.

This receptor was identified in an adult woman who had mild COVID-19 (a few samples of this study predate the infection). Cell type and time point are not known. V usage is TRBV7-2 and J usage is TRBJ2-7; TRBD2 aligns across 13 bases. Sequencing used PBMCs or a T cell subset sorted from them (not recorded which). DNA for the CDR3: TGTGCCAGCAGCGTACTAGCGGGAGGGGTTAACGAGCAGTACTTC. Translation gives CASSVLAGGVNEQYF.